These 4 T cell receptor beta chains originate from one sample sequenced in a study of chemoradiotherapy in HPV16-positive cancers. Clones were read by immunoSEQ multiplex PCR, and TCRdb kept only the in-frame ones, dropping some. This repertoire shows 3,200 or so clones, 75% to 95% found once; its top ten account for approximately 2.5%. The material was tumor tissue, obtained from a patient who underwent chemoradiotherapy. The receptors come from a human donor with HPV-associated anogenital cancer.

This rearrangement joins TRBV28 to TRBJ1-5; tentatively, D is TRBD1 (6 bases). Per germline, CDR1 MDHEN and CDR2 SYDVKM. The V gene lost 6 bases and the J gene lost 7 bases, with 16 bases spanning the gap. The CDR3 covers 14 residues. The CDR3 bases are TGTGCCAGCAGGTCACAGGGAGATAGGCAGCCCCAGCATTTT. Residues: CASRSQGDRQPQHF.

This clone was picked up a small number of times. The V and J genes are TRBV9 and TRBJ2-3; TRBD2 aligns across 7 bases. Per germline, CDR1 SGDLS and CDR2 YYNGEE. Losses at the gene ends were 4 bases for V and 4 bases for J; bases not matched to a gene: 18. This CDR3 has 18 residues. The CDR3 coding sequence is TGTGCCAGCAGCCCCAACCGGCCCTGGGACTACCATGCAGATACGCAGTATTTT. Its protein is CASSPNRPWDYHADTQYF. Filled out from reference TRBV9 and TRBJ2-3, the complete variable domain reads DSGVTQTPKHLITATGQRVTLRCSPRSGDLSVYWYQQSLDQGLQFLIQYYNGEERAKGNILERFSAQQFPDLHSELNLSSLELGDSALYFCASSPNRPWDYHADTQYFGPGTRLTVL.

This chain links TRBV6-4 with TRBJ2-3, with D uncertain. With 0 bases removed from V and 2 bases from J, the gap between germline ends came to 12 bases. The CDR3 runs to 16 residues. Germline V gives CDR1 MRHNA, CDR2 SNTAGT. The CDR3 spells CASSDSNGSHTDTQYF. The CDR3 DNA reads TGTGCCAGCAGTGACTCGAATGGCTCCCACACAGATACGCAGTATTTT.

J is TRBJ2-1 and V is TRBV9; no firm D call. CDR3 length equals 14 residues. V dropped 5 bases and J dropped 7 bases, with 16 bases sitting between them. Germline V gene sequence: CDR1 SGDLS, CDR2 YYNGEE. This CDR3 reads CASSHNLQQNEQFF. In nucleotides, the CDR3 is TGTGCCAGCAGTCATAATTTACAGCAAAATGAGCAGTTCTTC.